These 31 T cell receptor beta chains share one sample of origin, sequenced in a study of neurological immune-mediated disorders. Time point here: technical triplicate 1. TCRdb redid the calling of the 5' RACE reads with MiXCR, one entry per CDR3 protein. This sample has about 38,000 distinct CDR3 sequences; over 8.5% occur once, and the top ten carry roughly 4%. Sequences were obtained from PBMCs. These receptors were collected from a man between 60 and 75 years old with HTLV-1-associated myelopathy (HAM/TSP).

This clonotype was seen many times. The chain carries TRBV5-1 and TRBJ2-3; D perhaps matches TRBD2 (5 bases). Germline V gives CDR1 SGHRS, CDR2 YFSETQ. Trimming shortened V by 0 bases and J by 4 bases, and 15 bases separated the two germline ends. This CDR3 has 16 amino acids. The CDR3 loop is CASSLEIASRPDTQYF. The CDR3 DNA is TGCGCCAGCAGCTTGGAAATAGCGAGCCGGCCAGATACGCAGTATTTT.

This clonotype was detected only a few times. A much larger clone lies one base from this, so it may be a read error. The chain links TRBV10-3 to TRBJ2-1, with TRBD2 identical over 7 bases. Unmatched junction bases numbered 7, after V lost 8 bases and J lost 9 bases. The CDR3 consists of 12 residues. Germline V lookup: CDR1 ENHRY, CDR2 SYGVKD. The CDR3 loop is CAIAQWEGEQFF. The CDR3 coding sequence is TGTGCCATCGCCCAGTGGGAGGGTGAGCAGTTCTTC.

This clonotype was counted ten times or more. The chain links TRBV4-2 to TRBJ2-1, with 13 positions matching TRBD2. V was pared by 0 bases and J by 9 bases, with 8 bases of the junction left unmatched. The CDR3 extends over 17 amino acids. Germline CDR1 reads LGHNA; CDR2 reads YNFKEQ. CDR3 protein: CASSQDRLAGGWSEQFF. The CDR3 region has the DNA TGTGCCAGCAGCCAAGATCGACTAGCGGGGGGATGGAGTGAGCAGTTCTTC.

This clonotype has ten or more counts. The genes are TRBV20-1 and TRBJ2-1; D uncertain. Germline CDR1 is DFQATT and CDR2 is SNEGSKA (reference sequence). V was shortened by 0 bases and J by 3 bases, with 3 bases between the two germline ends. CDR3 length: 12 residues. The CDR3 loop is CSARDSYNEQFF. CDR3 DNA: TGCAGTGCTAGAGATAGCTACAATGAGCAGTTCTTC.

In its sample, this clonotype ranks as medium-sized. The rearrangement uses TRBV20-1 and TRBJ2-1; a weak D match, TRBD2 (7 bases). The germline V gene has CDR1 DFQATT and CDR2 SNEGSKA (reference sequence). The V gene lost 6 bases and the J gene lost 8 bases, with 14 bases spanning the gap. The CDR3 spans 12 residues. The CDR3 nucleotides read TGCAGTGCGGACTGGGGGGGCCATGAGCAGTTCTTC. Its protein is CSADWGGHEQFF.

This clonotype was detected ten times or more. This rearrangement joins TRBV20-1 to TRBJ2-3, with D possibly being TRBD2 (6 bases). V was trimmed by 6 bases and J by 4 bases, leaving 14 bases between them. The CDR3 totals 13 residues. CDR1 is DFQATT and CDR2 is SNEGSKA in the germline V gene (reference sequence). CDR3 residues: CSAQAGGPDTQYF. The DNA of the CDR3 is TGCAGTGCCCAAGCCGGGGGACCAGATACGCAGTATTTT.

This clonotype was recorded at least ten times. The V call is TRBV5-1, the J call TRBJ2-3; D unclear. The germline CDR1 and CDR2 sequences are SGHRS and YFSETQ. The CDR3 has 15 residues. V was pared by 9 bases and J by 0 bases, with 17 bases between. The CDR3 nucleotides read TGCGCCACCAAGGTCGCTAGGGCTAGCACAGATACGCAGTATTTT. As protein: CATKVARASTDTQYF.

The chain couples TRBV2 to TRBJ2-5; 8 bases are a match to TRBD1. CDR1 and CDR2 from the germline V gene are SNHLY and FYNNEI. Germline trimming cut 7 bases from V and 3 bases from J; bases unmatched to any gene: 13. The CDR3 sequence is 16 residues long. The chain's CDR3 is CASTNLRQGSEETQYF. In nucleotides, the CDR3 is TGTGCCAGCACCAACCTCAGACAGGGGAGTGAAGAGACCCAGTACTTC.

This clonotype was seen ten or more times. A junction boundary mismatches the germline segment, possibly from a read error. The chain employs TRBV6-1 and TRBJ2-5; D is perhaps TRBD1 (6 bases). CDR1 is MNHNS, CDR2 SASEGT, per germline. The CDR3 consists of 15 residues. The CDR3, as DNA: TGTGCCAGCAGTTGGACAGCGACTTACCAGGAGACCCAGTACTTC. Its protein product is CASSWTATYQETQYF.

This clonotype was counted ten times or more. J is TRBJ2-7 and V is TRBV5-6; D is perhaps TRBD2 (5 bases). Germline V gene sequence: CDR1 SGHDT, CDR2 YYEEEE. This CDR3 is built from 15 residues. Deletions cut 3 bases from V and 2 bases from J, with 15 bases between. The CDR3 here is CASSSRGDVTYEQYF. CDR3 nucleotide sequence: TGTGCCAGCAGCTCACGGGGTGATGTGACCTACGAGCAGTACTTC.

At least ten counts were recorded for this clonotype. The J gene is TRBJ2-3, the V gene TRBV2; TRBD1 matches at 7 bases. V lost 6 bases, J lost 4 bases, and 10 bases stayed unmatched. This CDR3 spans 15 amino acids. Per germline, CDR1 SNHLY and CDR2 FYNNEI. In nucleotides, the CDR3 is TGTGCCAGCAGGGAACAGGGGTACGAGGCAGATACGCAGTATTTT. Translating it yields CASREQGYEADTQYF.

This clonotype appeared many times. The gene calls are TRBV20-1 and TRBJ2-1; TRBD2 is a possible D gene (5 bases). The CDR3 covers 16 residues. Between the trimmed V and J ends, which lost 3 bases and 6 bases, there was a span of 21 bases. CDR1 DFQATT and CDR2 SNEGSKA come from the germline V gene (reference sequence). Written as DNA, the CDR3 is TGCAGTGCTAGGCCCCGTAATAGCGCCGCGAGCAATGAGCAGTTCTTC. The encoded protein is CSARPRNSAASNEQFF.

This clonotype was counted ten times or more. The V and J genes are TRBV5-1 and TRBJ2-7; possible D gene TRBD2, 6 bases. Trimming shortened V by 4 bases and J by 0 bases, and 14 bases separated the two germline ends. The CDR3 consists of 15 residues. CDR1 and CDR2 (germline): SGHRS, YFSETQ. Here the CDR3 reads CASSRSGVSSYEQYF. The DNA of the CDR3 is TGCGCCAGCAGCCGATCGGGGGTGAGCTCCTACGAGCAGTACTTC.

This clonotype was counted at least ten times. The chain couples TRBV15 to TRBJ2-1, with 8 nucleotides matching TRBD2. CDR1 LNHNV and CDR2 YYDKDF come from the germline V gene (reference sequence). The trim removed 3 bases at V and 6 bases at J, leaving 13 bases unmatched. The CDR3 has 17 residues. The CDR3 DNA reads TGTGCCACCAGCAGCCGATATACGCCGGGGGGGCGCAATGAGCAGTTCTTC. This encodes CATSSRYTPGGRNEQFF.

Ten or more counts support this clonotype. The CDR3 sequence is CASSLEHRGTDTQYF. CDR3 sequence (DNA): TGCGCCAGCAGCTTGGAACACCGAGGCACAGATACGCAGTATTTT. The rearrangement links TRBV5-1 to TRBJ2-3, with D unresolved. This CDR3 is built from 15 residues. CDR1 and CDR2 (germline): SGHRS, YFSETQ. Trimming took 0 bases from V and 1 from J, leaving 9 bases between them.

This clonotype was detected many times. V is TRBV27 and J is TRBJ1-6; tentatively, D is TRBD1 (5 bases). From germline, CDR1 is MNHEY and CDR2 SMNVEV (reference sequence). Trimming left V 5 bases short and J 6 bases short, with 17 bases between. The CDR3 covers 16 residues. CDR3 DNA: TGTGCCAGCAGTCTTTCCCGGGGGAGCGGTAATTCACCCCTCCACTTT. Its translation: CASSLSRGSGNSPLHF.

This clonotype was detected ten times or more. The rearrangement joins TRBV7-2 to TRBJ2-5, with D possibly being TRBD2 (7 bases). Germline CDR1 SGHTA, CDR2 FQGNSA. CDR3 size: 16 residues. Trimming removed 5 bases from V and 5 bases from J, with 21 bases in between. DNA of the CDR3: TGTGCCAGCAGCCGTTTGGGAGGGGGGGCTGGGGAGACCCAGTACTTC. Protein: CASSRLGGGAGETQYF.

This clonotype was seen ten or more times. The J gene is TRBJ2-6, the V gene TRBV11-2; 8 bases fit TRBD1. The CDR3 has 17 residues. Germline assignment: CDR1 SGHAT and CDR2 FQNNGV. The V and J ends lost 4 bases and 4 bases, in that order; junction bases with no gene match: 9. The CDR3 protein is CASSSGQGAFGANVLTF. CDR3 sequence (DNA): TGTGCCAGCAGCTCAGGGCAGGGGGCGTTCGGGGCCAACGTCCTGACTTTC.

This clonotype was recorded many times. The chain couples TRBV5-1 to TRBJ2-7, with D perhaps TRBD1 (6 bases). Trimming took 3 bases from V and 6 from J, leaving 13 bases between them. The CDR3 has 13 residues. Germline CDR1 SGHRS, CDR2 YFSETQ. CDR3 sequence (DNA): TGCGCCAGCAGCTACTTAACAGGGTTCGAGCAGTACTTC. Its translation is CASSYLTGFEQYF.

This clonotype was observed many times. The gene calls are TRBV2 and TRBJ2-1; D call uncertain. The germline gives CDR1 SNHLY, CDR2 FYNNEI. V gave up 2 bases and J gave up 8 bases, with 16 bases separating them. This CDR3 comprises 15 residues. The CDR3 loop is CASSELGGLQYEQFF. CDR3 bases: TGTGCCAGCAGTGAACTTGGCGGCCTACAATATGAGCAGTTCTTC.

This clonotype has a count of ten or more. The chain combines TRBV24-1 with TRBJ2-1; 10 nucleotides agree with TRBD2. The V and J ends lost 3 bases and 6 bases, in that order; junction bases with no gene match: 7. The CDR3 covers 16 residues. The germline CDR1 and CDR2 sequences are KGHDR and SFDVKD. The CDR3 reads CATSDQREGPSNEQFF. CDR3 sequence (DNA): TGTGCCACCAGTGATCAGCGGGAGGGCCCCAGCAATGAGCAGTTCTTC.

This clonotype was recorded a few times. The chain carries TRBV5-1 and TRBJ1-1; D is perhaps TRBD1 (6 bases). V was clipped by 5 bases and J by 7 bases, with 21 bases between them. Germline V gene data show CDR1 as SGHRS and CDR2 as YFSETQ. The CDR3 has 15 amino acids. In nucleotides, the CDR3 is TGCGCCAGCAGGCGGGACACCGTGGGACTTCTTGAAGCTTTCTTT. Residues: CASRRDTVGLLEAFF.

This clonotype was seen at least ten times. The chain carries TRBV12-3 or TRBV12-4 and TRBJ2-7; weak D call: TRBD1 (6 bases). Deletions cut 5 bases from V and 2 bases from J, with 19 bases between. This CDR3 is built from 16 residues. For the CDR3, the DNA is TGTGCCAGCAGTCCTAGCAGAGACAGGTTGCCCTACGAGCAGTACTTC. Translating it yields CASSPSRDRLPYEQYF.

This clonotype was detected ten times or more. The rearrangement uses TRBV14 and TRBJ1-2, with D perhaps TRBD1 (5 bases). V gave up 0 bases and J gave up 4 bases, with 9 bases separating them. This CDR3 comprises 14 residues. The germline gives CDR1 SGHDN, CDR2 FVKESK. The CDR3 here is CASSQDDRPYGYTF. As DNA, the CDR3 is TGTGCCAGCAGCCAAGACGACAGACCCTATGGCTACACCTTC.

This clonotype was detected ten times or more. The rearrangement links TRBV12-3 or TRBV12-4 to TRBJ2-3, with D possibly being TRBD2 (5 bases). The CDR3 sequence is 17 residues long. V was trimmed by 5 bases and J by 3 bases, leaving 21 bases between them. CDR3 in DNA: TGTGCCAGCAGTAGACTTGGACTTACGGGGAAGACAGATACGCAGTATTTT. This codes for CASSRLGLTGKTDTQYF.

This clonotype was counted ten times or more. The J gene is TRBJ2-7, the V gene TRBV12-3 or TRBV12-4, with 11 bases matching TRBD1. The CDR3 has 15 residues. J lost 6 bases, V lost 6 bases, and 10 bases had no gene match. The DNA for the CDR3 is TGTGCCAGCAGCCCCGGGGACAGGGGGTTCAGCGAGCAGTACTTC. This codes for CASSPGDRGFSEQYF.

The chain combines TRBV20-1 with TRBJ1-4; D may be TRBD1 (5 bases). CDR3 length: 15 amino acids. The V gene lost 5 bases and the J gene lost 5 bases, with 18 bases spanning the gap. CDR1 and CDR2 from the germline V gene are DFQATT and SNEGSKA (reference sequence). The CDR3 bases are TGCAGTGCTCGACGCCTCGCGGCAGGGAATGAAAAACTGTTTTTT. This gives the protein CSARRLAAGNEKLFF.

This clonotype was seen many times. The chain carries TRBV5-6 and TRBJ2-1; a weak D match, TRBD2 (5 bases). Germline V gene data show CDR1 as SGHDT and CDR2 as YYEEEE. The CDR3 is made up of 12 amino acids. V lost 4 bases and J 7 bases, leaving 9 bases between the germline ends. DNA for the CDR3: TGTGCCAGCAGCCGTTCGGGAAATGAGCAGTTCTTC. Residues: CASSRSGNEQFF.

The sample holds many counts of this clonotype. The chain employs TRBV19 and TRBJ2-1; D call uncertain. The V and J ends lost 3 bases and 5 bases respectively, with 14 bases between them. This CDR3 region has 15 residues. Germline V gives CDR1 LNHDA, CDR2 SQIVND (reference sequence). CDR3 loop: CASSIYSLTDNEQFF. CDR3 nucleotide sequence: TGTGCCAGTAGTATTTACTCCCTGACCGACAATGAGCAGTTCTTC.

This clonotype was counted ten times or more. V usage is TRBV7-2 and J usage is TRBJ2-1; 7 nucleotides match TRBD2. This CDR3 spans 15 amino acids. CDR1 is SGHTA and CDR2 is FQGNSA in the germline V gene. Unmatched junction bases numbered 9, after V lost 4 bases and J lost 6 bases. CDR3 DNA: TGTGCCAGCAGCTATACTAGCGAATCCCGCAATGAGCAGTTCTTC. Its translation: CASSYTSESRNEQFF.

This clonotype was seen at least ten times. The V call is TRBV5-1, the J call TRBJ1-1; maybe TRBD1 (5 bases). Trimming stripped 0 bases from V and 0 bases from J, with 12 bases between. The germline gives CDR1 SGHRS, CDR2 YFSETQ. The CDR3 spans 16 residues. In nucleotides, the CDR3 is TGCGCCAGCAGCTTGGAACAGGAAACCATGAACACTGAAGCTTTCTTT. Translation gives CASSLEQETMNTEAFF.